These 27 T cell receptor beta chains were all obtained from the same sample, sequenced in a study of beta chain features in type 1 diabetes. Reverse transcribing all isolated RNA meant expressed TCRB transcripts were sequenced. Clones were read by immunoSEQ multiplex PCR, and TCRdb kept only the in-frame ones, dropping some. The sample contains 970,000 or so clones, around a sixth of which appear only once. Sequenced: naive CD4+ T cells from blood. The source of these receptors is a woman under 30 in good health.

This clone was seen a few times. The same CDR3 also results from other DNA sequences found in this sample. The chain links TRBV7-3 to TRBJ2-3, with D perhaps matching TRBD2 (6 bases). Between the trimmed V and J ends, which lost 2 bases and 4 bases, there was a span of 7 bases. The CDR3 consists of 13 residues. Germline V gives CDR1 SGHTA, CDR2 FQGTGA. This chain's CDR3 is CASSLAGSDTQYF. CDR3 in DNA: TGTGCCAGCAGCTTAGCGGGATCAGATACGCAGTATTTT.

This clone was counted once. The chain couples TRBV6-5 to TRBJ2-2, with 8 nucleotides matching TRBD1. The CDR3 runs 15 residues. The V gene's germline CDR1 is MNHEY and CDR2 SVGAGI. V was clipped by 6 bases and J by 1 base; unmatched bases: 4. In DNA, the CDR3 is TGTGCCAGCAGACCCGGGACAGGGAACACCGGGGAGCTGTTTTTT. Translation gives CASRPGTGNTGELFF.

The chain links TRBV28 to TRBJ1-1; tentatively, D is TRBD1 (5 bases). V was clipped by 4 bases and J by 2 bases, with 11 bases between them. CDR1 and CDR2 (germline): MDHEN, SYDVKM. The CDR3 has 14 residues. The DNA of the CDR3 is TGTGCCAGCAGTTACCCCGGGGGAAACACTGAAGCTTTCTTT. Translated, it gives CASSYPGGNTEAFF.

The V and J genes are TRBV4-1 and TRBJ1-1; D gene ambiguous. Deletions cut 4 bases from V and 4 bases from J, with 10 bases between. CDR1 and CDR2 (germline): MGHRA, YSYEKL. The CDR3 has 13 residues. The CDR3 loop is CASSRAGVTEAFF. As DNA, the CDR3 is TGCGCCAGCAGCCGGGCCGGGGTCACTGAAGCTTTCTTT.

The genes are TRBV9 and TRBJ1-3; no clear D. Germline values: CDR1 SGDLS, CDR2 YYNGEE. The CDR3 is 16 amino acids. Trimming took off 0 bases at V and 0 bases at J, with 10 bases between the two ends. For the CDR3, the DNA is TGTGCCAGCAGCGTAGAGAGAGGCCCCTCTGGAAACACCATATATTTT. Its translation: CASSVERGPSGNTIYF.

This clone has a handful of counts. Different DNA sequences within this sample yield the same CDR3. This chain links TRBV28 with TRBJ2-4, with D maybe TRBD2 (6 bases). CDR1 is MDHEN, CDR2 SYDVKM, per germline. The CDR3 is made up of 14 amino acids. Trimming removed 6 bases at V and 0 bases at J, with 9 bases between. The CDR3 protein is CASRPGGAKNIQYF. As DNA, the CDR3 is TGTGCCAGCAGGCCCGGGGGAGCCAAAAACATTCAGTACTTC.

In regard to this clone: Additional DNA sequences in this sample encode the identical CDR3. This rearrangement joins TRBV19 to TRBJ2-4, with D possibly being TRBD1 or TRBD2 (5 bases each). CDR1 is LNHDA, CDR2 SQIVND, per germline (reference sequence). CDR3 length: 15 residues. V was clipped by 5 bases and J by 0 bases, with 11 bases between them. This CDR3 reads CASSEGSLAKNIQYF. DNA for the CDR3: TGTGCCAGTAGTGAGGGGTCACTAGCCAAAAACATTCAGTACTTC.

The sample holds many counts of this clone. This sample also contains other DNA sequences that code for the same CDR3. The chain employs TRBV2 and TRBJ2-1; 8 bases line up with TRBD2. Germline CDR1 and CDR2: SNHLY and FYNNEI. CDR3 length: 15 amino acids. V dropped 6 bases and J dropped 0; count of bases not matched to a gene: 4. The CDR3 nucleotides are TGTGCCAGCAGACTAGCGGAAAGCTCCTACAATGAGCAGTTCTTC. Translated: CASRLAESSYNEQFF. Full variable domain (rest looked up from reference TRBV2 and TRBJ2-1): EPEVTQTPSHQVTQMGQEVILRCVPISNHLYFYWYRQILGQKVEFLVSFYNNEISEKSEIFDDQFSVERPDGSNFTLKIRSTKLEDSAMYFCASRLAESSYNEQFFGPGTRLTVL.

This clone occurred a few times. The rearrangement links TRBV7-9 to TRBJ2-6; no clear D. The ends were cut back, 3 bases at V and 3 bases at J, with 21 bases in the middle. The CDR3 covers 19 residues. Germline V CDR1 and CDR2: SEHNR, FQNEAQ (reference sequence). This CDR3 reads CASSFVSLPGLGGANVLTF. CDR3 sequence (DNA): TGTGCCAGCAGCTTCGTGTCTCTTCCCGGCCTCGGTGGGGCCAACGTCCTGACTTTC.

The chain uses TRBV6-5 and TRBJ2-1; D is perhaps TRBD1 or TRBD2 (5 bases each). The germline V gene encodes CDR1 MNHEY and CDR2 SVGAGI. CDR3 length equals 14 residues. V lost 6 bases and J 5 bases, leaving 14 bases between the germline ends. The CDR3 spells CASRKRGLNNEQFF. DNA for the CDR3: TGTGCCAGCAGAAAGAGGGGATTAAACAATGAGCAGTTCTTC.

The V gene is TRBV19, the J gene TRBJ2-3; D remains unclear. The germline V gene encodes CDR1 LNHDA and CDR2 SQIVND (reference sequence). Trimming took 3 bases from V and 4 from J, leaving 11 bases between them. The CDR3 totals 14 residues. DNA for the CDR3: TGTGCCAGTAGTATCACTTTGATCTCAGATACGCAGTATTTT. It codes for CASSITLISDTQYF.

V gene TRBV10-3 combines with J gene TRBJ2-5, with no clear D. The CDR3 is 12 residues long. The ends were cut back, 2 bases at V and 13 bases at J, with 14 bases in the middle. From germline, CDR1 is ENHRY and CDR2 SYGVKD. The CDR3 DNA follows: TGTGCCATCAGTGAGCTTGGGCTCTTCGCGTACTTC. Translation gives CAISELGLFAYF.

This chain connects TRBV5-4 to TRBJ2-5; D gene ambiguous. From germline, CDR1 is SGHNT and CDR2 YYREEE (reference sequence). The V gene lost 1 base and the J gene lost 2 bases, with 9 bases spanning the gap. The CDR3 is made up of 14 amino acids. The chain's CDR3 is CASSLPHTQETQYF. CDR3 DNA sequence: TGTGCCAGCAGCTTGCCGCATACTCAAGAGACCCAGTACTTC.

The chain joins TRBV7-2 to TRBJ1-2; TRBD1 matches at 7 bases. The CDR3 consists of 18 residues. CDR1 and CDR2 from the germline V gene are SGHTA and FQGNSA. The V segment lost 5 bases and the J segment 4 bases; nucleotides outside the gene matches: 19. CDR3 coding DNA: TGTGCCAGCAGCCTGAACCTCCGGGACAGCCTCAGGGGCTATGGCTACACCTTC. Its translation: CASSLNLRDSLRGYGYTF. The full variable domain, completed using reference TRBV7-2 and TRBJ1-2, is GAGVSQSPSNKVTEKGKDVELRCDPISGHTALYWYRQSLGQGLEFLIYFQGNSAPDKSGLPSDRFSAERTGGSVSTLTIQRTQQEDSAVYLCASSLNLRDSLRGYGYTFGSGTRLTVV.

In its sample, this clone was seen a few times. The chain has TRBV19 and TRBJ2-1; D is unclear. The germline V gene has CDR1 LNHDA and CDR2 SQIVND (reference sequence). V lost 7 bases and J lost 0, with 4 bases in between. The CDR3 is 12 amino acids. The CDR3, as DNA: TGTGCCAGTATTGGCTCCTACAATGAGCAGTTCTTC. Amino acids: CASIGSYNEQFF.

CDR3 DNA: TGTGCCAGCAGCTTGGGGACCGGATACACCGGGGAGCTGTTTTTT. It translates to CASSLGTGYTGELFF. This chain connects TRBV5-6 to TRBJ2-2; D remains unclear. V gave up 0 bases and J gave up 3 bases, with 9 bases separating them. The CDR3 spans 15 residues. CDR1 is SGHDT and CDR2 is YYEEEE in the germline V gene.

In this sample, this clone turned up a few times. The rearrangement joins TRBV5-4 to TRBJ2-1, with D hard to call. The CDR3 runs 15 residues. Looked up from germline, CDR1 is SGHNT and CDR2 is YYREEE (reference sequence). Trimming cost V 5 bases and J 5 bases, with 17 bases left between them. DNA of the CDR3: TGTGCCAGCAGACTGGAAATTGATCGAAACAATGAGCAGTTCTTC. Its translation: CASRLEIDRNNEQFF.

J is TRBJ2-7 and V is TRBV6-5; possible D gene TRBD1, 6 bases. The CDR3 is 12 amino acids. Deletions cut 4 bases from V and 7 bases from J, with 11 bases between. Germline CDR1 and CDR2: MNHEY and SVGAGI. The CDR3 nucleotides read TGTGCCAGCAGTTCCCCAGGGGTTGAGCAGTACTTC. As protein: CASSSPGVEQYF.

This clone was counted only a few times. The V gene is TRBV4-2, the J gene TRBJ2-1, with TRBD2 matching 14 bases. V lost 5 bases to trimming and J lost 8 bases; unmatched junction nucleotides: 5. Germline CDR1 reads LGHNA; CDR2 reads YNFKEQ. This CDR3 is built from 15 residues. Here the CDR3 DNA reads TGTGCCAGCAGCAGGGGACTAGCGGGAGTGGATGAGCAGTTCTTC. This encodes CASSRGLAGVDEQFF.

This clone was detected a few times. The CDR3 DNA reads as TGTGCCAGCAGCCAAGCCCTCAGAGGGGATGAAGCTTTCTTT. This sequence encodes CASSQALRGDEAFF. V is TRBV14 and J is TRBJ1-1; D might be TRBD1 (5 bases). The CDR3 sequence is 14 residues long. Per the germline V gene, CDR1 is SGHDN and CDR2 is FVKESK. Trimming stripped 1 base from V and 7 bases from J, with 13 bases between. The full variable domain, its missing parts supplied by reference TRBV14 and TRBJ1-1, is EAGVTQFPSHSVIEKGQTVTLRCDPISGHDNLYWYRRVMGKEIKFLLHFVKESKQDESGMPNNRFLAERTGGTYSTLKVQPAELEDSGVYFCASSQALRGDEAFFGQGTRLTVV.

V usage is TRBV5-1 and J usage is TRBJ2-2; 8 bases align to TRBD1. V gave up 6 bases and J gave up 3 bases; unmatched junction bases: 10. Germline V gives CDR1 SGHRS, CDR2 YFSETQ. This CDR3 has 16 amino acids. CDR3 sequence (DNA): TGCGCCAGCAACCCGGACAGGGCGACTTACACCGGGGAGCTGTTTTTT. Amino acid sequence: CASNPDRATYTGELFF.

This clone was seen more than once but under ten times. V usage is TRBV28 and J usage is TRBJ2-7, with D hard to call. The CDR3 consists of 11 residues. Trimming stripped 7 bases from V and 5 bases from J, with 9 bases between. Germline CDR1 is MDHEN and CDR2 is SYDVKM. CDR3: CASKTRDEQYF. The CDR3 bases are TGTGCCAGCAAGACTCGGGACGAGCAGTACTTC. Filled out from reference TRBV28 and TRBJ2-7, the complete variable domain reads DVKVTQSSRYLVKRTGEKVFLECVQDMDHENMFWYRQDPGLGLRLIYFSYDVKMKEKGDIPEGYSVSREKKERFSLILESASTNQTSMYLCASKTRDEQYFGPGTRLTVT.

This clone was recorded a few times. The chain has TRBV7-2 and TRBJ2-4; no clear D gene. Germline CDR1 is SGHTA and CDR2 is FQGNSA. This CDR3 is 15 amino acids long. Trimming cost V 3 bases and J 6 bases, with 15 bases left between them. The CDR3 coding sequence is TGTGCCAGCAGCTTCGAGGTACCATCGGGAAACATTCAGTACTTC. The encoded protein is CASSFEVPSGNIQYF. Full variable domain (outside the CDR3, taken from reference TRBV7-2 and TRBJ2-4): GAGVSQSPSNKVTEKGKDVELRCDPISGHTALYWYRQSLGQGLEFLIYFQGNSAPDKSGLPSDRFSAERTGGSVSTLTIQRTQQEDSAVYLCASSFEVPSGNIQYFGAGTRLSVL.

This clone was counted a few times. The chain uses TRBV4-3 and TRBJ2-1; D call uncertain. Germline V gene sequence: CDR1 LGHNA, CDR2 YSLEER. This CDR3 has 12 residues. V was pared by 1 base and J by 5 bases, with 3 bases between. The CDR3 region is CASSQGHNEQFF. The CDR3 DNA is TGCGCCAGCAGCCAAGGCCACAATGAGCAGTTCTTC.

This clone came up a few times. Different DNA sequences within this sample yield the same CDR3. This chain connects TRBV6-5 to TRBJ2-3; D is unclear. V lost 2 bases and J lost 7, with 4 bases in between. Germline V gene sequence: CDR1 MNHEY, CDR2 SVGAGI. The CDR3 extends over 11 amino acids. The CDR3 DNA sequence: TGTGCCAGCAGTTACGGGAATACGCAGTATTTT. It codes for CASSYGNTQYF.

A note on this clone: Other DNA sequences from this sample encode an identical CDR3 as well. This CDR3 is CASSYSTTGELFF. The CDR3 DNA follows: TGTGCCAGCAGTTACTCAACCACCGGGGAGCTGTTTTTT. This chain uses TRBV6-5 with TRBJ2-2; D gene uncertain. The CDR3 has 13 residues. V was clipped by 0 bases and J by 4 bases, with 3 bases between them. The germline gives CDR1 MNHEY, CDR2 SVGAGI.

The V and J genes are TRBV7-3 and TRBJ2-3; D perhaps matches TRBD2 (5 bases). V lost 5 bases and J 5 bases, leaving 14 bases between the germline ends. CDR1 is SGHTA, CDR2 FQGTGA, per germline. CDR3 length: 14 residues. In nucleotides, the CDR3 is TGTGCCAGCAGCCTGGCGGGCCGGGAAGATACGCAGTATTTT. Amino acid sequence: CASSLAGREDTQYF.